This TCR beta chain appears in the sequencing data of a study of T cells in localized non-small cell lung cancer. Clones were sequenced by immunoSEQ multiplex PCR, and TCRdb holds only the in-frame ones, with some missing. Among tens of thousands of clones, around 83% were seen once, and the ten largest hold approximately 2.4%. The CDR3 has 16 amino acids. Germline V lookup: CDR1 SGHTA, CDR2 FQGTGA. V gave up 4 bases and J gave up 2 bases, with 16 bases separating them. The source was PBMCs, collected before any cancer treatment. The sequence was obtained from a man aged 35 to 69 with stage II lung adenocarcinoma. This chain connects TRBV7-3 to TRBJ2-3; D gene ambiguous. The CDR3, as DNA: TGTGCCAGCAGCTCCGGATGGACCGAAACCACAGATACGCAGTATTTT. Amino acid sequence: CASSSGWTETTDTQYF.